This TCR beta chain was recorded in a study of CD8+ T cells in alopecia areata. Sequencing used cDNA as its template, made by extracting RNA and reverse transcribing it. Sequenced by immunoSEQ multiplex PCR; TCRdb stores in-frame clones only, minus some. The table lists approximately 280,000 clones, about three fifths of them singletons. As to treatment: oral pan-JAK inhibitor, 5-10 mg twice daily. This clone was seen once. Other DNA sequences in this sample translate to the same CDR3. V was pared by 0 bases and J by 2 bases, with 4 bases between. Germline CDR1 SGHRS, CDR2 YFSETQ. The CDR3 is made up of 13 amino acids.

The chain carries TRBV5-1 and TRBJ2-3; D unresolved. This clonotype originated in a human donor with alopecia areata. Sequences were derived from CD4+ T cells sorted from blood, sampled at week 24, from a patient treated with tofacitinib. The CDR3 sequence: CASSLAPTDTQYF. CDR3 bases: TGCGCCAGCAGCTTGGCCCCCACAGATACGCAGTATTTT. The variable domain in full, completed from reference TRBV5-1 and TRBJ2-3, reads KAGVTQTPRYLIKTRGQQVTLSCSPISGHRSVSWYQQTPGQGLQFLFEYFSETQRNKGNFPGRFSGRQFSNSRSEMNVSTLELGDSALYLCASSLAPTDTQYFGPGTRLTVL.